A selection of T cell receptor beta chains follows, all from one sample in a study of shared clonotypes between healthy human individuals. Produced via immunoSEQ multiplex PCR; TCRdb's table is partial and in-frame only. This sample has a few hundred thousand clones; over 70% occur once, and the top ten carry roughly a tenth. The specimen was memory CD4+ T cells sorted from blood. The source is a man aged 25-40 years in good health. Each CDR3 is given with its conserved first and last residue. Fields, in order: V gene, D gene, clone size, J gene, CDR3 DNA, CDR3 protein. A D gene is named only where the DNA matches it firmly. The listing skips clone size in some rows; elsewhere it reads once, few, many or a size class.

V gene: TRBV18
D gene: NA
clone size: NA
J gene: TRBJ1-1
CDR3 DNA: TGTGCCAGCTCACCCGATCGGCTTCACACTGAAGCTTTCTTT
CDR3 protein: CASSPDRLHTEAFF

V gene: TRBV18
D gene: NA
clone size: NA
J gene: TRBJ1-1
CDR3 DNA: TGTGCCAGCTCACCAGGGACCAACACTGAAGCTTTCTTT
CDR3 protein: CASSPGTNTEAFF

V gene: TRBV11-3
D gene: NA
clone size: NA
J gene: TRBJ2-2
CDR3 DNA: TGTGCCAGCAGTGGATCTAACACCGGGGAGCTGTTTTTT
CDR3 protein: CASSGSNTGELFF

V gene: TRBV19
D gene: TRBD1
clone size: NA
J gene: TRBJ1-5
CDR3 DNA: TGTGCCAGTAGTGGACAGGTACCACGGAGGCAGCCCCAGCATTTT
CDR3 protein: CASSGQVPRRQPQHF

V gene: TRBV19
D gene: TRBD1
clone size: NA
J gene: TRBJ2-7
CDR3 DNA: TGTGCCAGTAGTGTAGACGGGACAGTCTACGAGCAGTACTTC
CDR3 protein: CASSVDGTVYEQYF

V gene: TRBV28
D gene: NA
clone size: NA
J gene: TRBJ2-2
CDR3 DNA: TGTGCCAGCTCCTTGAGGGCAGGGAACACCGGGGAGCTGTTTTTT
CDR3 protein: CASSLRAGNTGELFF

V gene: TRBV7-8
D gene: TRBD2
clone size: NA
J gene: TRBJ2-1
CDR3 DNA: TGTGCCAGCAGCTCAGGGATTAGCGGGAGTAGATACAATGAGCAGTTCTTC
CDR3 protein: CASSSGISGSRYNEQFF

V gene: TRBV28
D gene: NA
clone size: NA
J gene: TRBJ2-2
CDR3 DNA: TGTGCCAGCACCCCCGGCACCGGGGAGCTGTTTTTT
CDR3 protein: CASTPGTGELFF

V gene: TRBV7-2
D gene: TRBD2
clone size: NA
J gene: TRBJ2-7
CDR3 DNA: TGTGCCAGCAGTCAGCGGGGCCAGCGGTTCTCCTACGAGCAGTACTTC
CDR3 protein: CASSQRGQRFSYEQYF

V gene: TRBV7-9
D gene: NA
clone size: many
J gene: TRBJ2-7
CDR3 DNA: TGTGCCAGCAGCTTATCCCTAACCTACGAGCAGTACTTC
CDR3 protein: CASSLSLTYEQYF

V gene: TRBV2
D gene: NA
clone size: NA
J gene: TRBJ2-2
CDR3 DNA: TGTGCCAGCAGCTGGCTCCTGGGCGGGGAGCTGTTTTTT
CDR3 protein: CASSWLLGGELFF

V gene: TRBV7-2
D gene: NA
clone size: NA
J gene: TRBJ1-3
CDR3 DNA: TGTGCCAGCAGCACAGGTCTCTCTGGAAACACCATATATTTT
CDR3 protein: CASSTGLSGNTIYF

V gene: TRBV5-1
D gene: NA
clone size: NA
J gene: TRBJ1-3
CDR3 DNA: TGCGCCAGCAGCCTGAGAGGAAGGACGGTCAACTCTGGAAACACCATATATTTT
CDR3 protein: CASSLRGRTVNSGNTIYF

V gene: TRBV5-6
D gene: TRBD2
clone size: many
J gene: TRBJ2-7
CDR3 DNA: TGTGCCAGCAGCTTCTCTGCGGGAGGCTACGAGCAGTACTTC
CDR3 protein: CASSFSAGGYEQYF

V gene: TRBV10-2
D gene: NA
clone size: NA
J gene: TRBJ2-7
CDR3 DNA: TGCGCCAGCAGTGATTGGGGGCCCCGTGGTGAGCAGTACTTC
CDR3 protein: CASSDWGPRGEQYF

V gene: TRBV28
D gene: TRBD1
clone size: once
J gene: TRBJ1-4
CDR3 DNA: TGTGCCAGCAGTCATGGAGGGGGGACAGGGATTGAAAAACTGTTTTTT
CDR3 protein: CASSHGGGTGIEKLFF

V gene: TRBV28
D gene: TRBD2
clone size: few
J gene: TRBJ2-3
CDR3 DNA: TGTGCCAGCACAACTAGCGGGGGCACACTGGGAGATACGCAGTATTTT
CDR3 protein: CASTTSGGTLGDTQYF

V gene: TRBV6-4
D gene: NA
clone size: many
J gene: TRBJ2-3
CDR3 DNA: TGTGCCAGCAGTGAGGGGGCGCGGGAGACAGATACGCAGTATTTT
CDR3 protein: CASSEGARETDTQYF

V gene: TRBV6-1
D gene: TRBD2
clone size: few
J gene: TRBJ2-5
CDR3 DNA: TGTGCCAGCAGTGAACGGGGGGAGCAGACCCAGTACTTC
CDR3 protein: CASSERGEQTQYF

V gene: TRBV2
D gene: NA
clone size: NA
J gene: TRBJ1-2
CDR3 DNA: TGTGCCAGCAGTGAAGAGGACAACTATGGCTACACCTTC
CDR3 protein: CASSEEDNYGYTF

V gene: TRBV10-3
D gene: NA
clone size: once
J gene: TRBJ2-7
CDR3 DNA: TGTGCCATGTCACAGGGCTCCTACGAGCAGTACTTC
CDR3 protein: CAMSQGSYEQYF

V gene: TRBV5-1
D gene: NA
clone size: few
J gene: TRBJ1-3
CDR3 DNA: TGCGCCAGCAGCGGGCCCGACGCGGGAAACACCATATATTTT
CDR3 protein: CASSGPDAGNTIYF

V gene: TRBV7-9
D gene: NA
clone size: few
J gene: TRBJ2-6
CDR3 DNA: TGTGCCAGCAGCCCTAAGTCTGGGGCCAACGTCCTGACTTTC
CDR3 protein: CASSPKSGANVLTF

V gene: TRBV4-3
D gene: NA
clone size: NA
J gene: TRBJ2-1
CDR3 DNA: TGCGCCAGCAGCCAAGATTTACGGGTACGACAGTTCTTC
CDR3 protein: CASSQDLRVRQFF

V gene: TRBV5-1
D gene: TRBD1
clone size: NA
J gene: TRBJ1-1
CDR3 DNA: TGCGCCAGCAGCTCACCCCAGGGGGGAGATATGAACACTGAAGCTTTCTTT
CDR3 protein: CASSSPQGGDMNTEAFF

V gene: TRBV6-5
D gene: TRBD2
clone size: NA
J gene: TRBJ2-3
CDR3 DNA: TGTGCCAGCAGTTACCGACTAGCGGGTACCACAGATACGCAGTATTTT
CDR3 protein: CASSYRLAGTTDTQYF

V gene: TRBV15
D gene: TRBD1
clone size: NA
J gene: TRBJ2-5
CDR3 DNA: TGTGCCACCAGCAGAAGAGACAGGGCCGGGTGGGCCCAGTACTTC
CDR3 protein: CATSRRDRAGWAQYF

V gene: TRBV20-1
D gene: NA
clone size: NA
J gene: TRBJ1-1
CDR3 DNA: TGCAGTGCTAGTAGGGGGGAGGAAACTTTCTTT
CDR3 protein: CSASRGEETFF

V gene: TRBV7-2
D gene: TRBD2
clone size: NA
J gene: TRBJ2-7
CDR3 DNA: TGTGCCAGCAGCTCCGGAGGACTAGCGATGGGCGAGCAGTACTTC
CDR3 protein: CASSSGGLAMGEQYF

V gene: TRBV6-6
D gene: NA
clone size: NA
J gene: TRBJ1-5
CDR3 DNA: TGTGCCAGCAGTTACCGGGACTTGGACCGCAATCAGCCCCAGCATTTT
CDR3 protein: CASSYRDLDRNQPQHF